The clone carrying this T cell receptor (beta chain) was seen a single time. The sample originates from a study of response to subunit inactivated influenza vaccine. The CDR3 extends over 14 amino acids. The germline V gene has CDR1 LNHNV and CDR2 YYDKDF (reference sequence). The V end was cut by 8 bases, the J end by 0 bases, with 12 bases between. MiXCR, applied by TCRdb to the RT-PCR reads, yields one record per CDR3 protein. This table holds 150,000 to 200,000 distinct CDR3 sequences, roughly 12% found once. The same data also went into a second study, on T cells expressing NK-cell markers. From that study: Production of TCR beta cDNA relied on 5'RACE template switching with UMIs. In a group of five to seven donors, dominant NKG2C+ clonotypes represented about 1.0-8% of CD8+ T cells. There were four donors in whom these clonotypes also led the CD3+CD56-NKG2C+ fraction.

The material sequenced was CD8+ T cells sorted from PBMCs, taken 11 to 12 days after vaccination. The origin of this receptor is a man in his fifties or sixties who received an inactivated influenza vaccine. The J gene is TRBJ2-3, the V gene TRBV15; D remains ambiguous. The CDR3 sequence is CATSIGSSTDTQYF. The CDR3 coding sequence is TGTGCCACCTCCATAGGCTCAAGCACAGATACGCAGTATTTT.